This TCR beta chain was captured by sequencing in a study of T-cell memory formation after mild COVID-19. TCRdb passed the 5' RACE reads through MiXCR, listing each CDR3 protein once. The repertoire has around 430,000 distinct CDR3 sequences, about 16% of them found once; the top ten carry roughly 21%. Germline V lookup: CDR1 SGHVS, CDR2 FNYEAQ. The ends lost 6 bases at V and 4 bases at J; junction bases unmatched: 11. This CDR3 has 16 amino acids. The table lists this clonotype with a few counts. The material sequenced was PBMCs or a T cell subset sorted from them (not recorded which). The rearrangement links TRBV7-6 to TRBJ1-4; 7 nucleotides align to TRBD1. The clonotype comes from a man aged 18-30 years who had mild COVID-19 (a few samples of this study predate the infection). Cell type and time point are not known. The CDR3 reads CASSLIGGFNNEKLFF. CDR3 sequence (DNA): TGTGCCAGCAGTCTTATAGGGGGCTTTAATAATGAAAAACTGTTTTTT.